A single TCR beta chain is shown here with its context. Its antigen is unidentified. After constant-region reverse-primer amplification, full-length variable regions underwent semi-nested PCR with Nested Universal Primer A. TCRdb used MiXCR to reprocess the 5' RACE reads, holding one entry per CDR3 protein. The profile shows fewer than 80,000 distinct CDR3 sequences, approximately 22% of them singletons. The CDR3 has 14 residues. The germline CDR1 and CDR2 sequences are MNHNY and SVGAGI (reference sequence). Deletions cut 5 bases from V and 0 bases from J, with 11 bases between. Memory CD4+ T cells were sorted as CD4+CD45RO+CD25- cells. Findings of the study overall: The larger cohort examined one V-J beta rearrangement, not whole repertoires.

The V and J genes are TRBV6-6 and TRBJ2-7; the D gene could be TRBD1 or TRBD2 (6 bases each). The TCR sequence derives from a female donor with breast cancer. The sequenced sample consisted of memory CD4+ T cells sorted from a lymph node. Noted subset: memory CD4+ T cells, CD4+CD45RO+CD25-. CDR3 residues: CASSQRGDSYEQYF. As DNA, the CDR3 is TGTGCCAGCAGTCAAAGGGGGGACTCCTACGAGCAGTACTTC.